This TCR beta chain was obtained from a study of T cells in localized non-small cell lung cancer. General study findings and limits: Uninvolved adjacent lung showed the highest T cell clonality, exceeding tumor. Adjacent lung had a median 57 of the 100 largest tumor clones.

Sequencing was performed with immunoSEQ multiplex PCR; in TCRdb, only in-frame clones are kept and a portion is missing. This sample carries around 29,000 clones, 88% of them seen once, and the ten largest clones take over 10%. The CDR3 extends over 16 amino acids. Germline values: CDR1 SGDLS, CDR2 YYNGEE. Trimming took 4 bases from V and 5 from J, leaving 19 bases between them. Concerning this clone: Its antigen is not identified.

Sequences were derived from peripheral blood, sampled before any cancer treatment. The TCR sequence derives from a female donor older than 55 with stage III squamous cell lung carcinoma. This sequence joins TRBV9 and TRBJ2-1, with D perhaps given as TRBD1 or TRBD2 (5 bases each). CDR3: CASSPRWGSWDNEQFF. The CDR3 DNA reads as TGTGCCAGCAGCCCCCGCTGGGGGAGTTGGGACAATGAGCAGTTCTTC. The full variable domain, with the rest looked up from reference TRBV9 and TRBJ2-1, is DSGVTQTPKHLITATGQRVTLRCSPRSGDLSVYWYQQSLDQGLQFLIQYYNGEERAKGNILERFSAQQFPDLHSELNLSSLELGDSALYFCASSPRWGSWDNEQFFGPGTRLTVL.